The T cell receptor (beta chain) described here comes from a study of blood T cells in healthy people across ages. At the level of the study: In model experiments, template switching was able to capture about one barcoded beta molecule for every two T cells that were present. Study outcomes and limitations: When set beside aged donors, long-lived donors presented more naive CD4+ cells and higher diversity. Investigators treated diversity estimates from one million T cells as underestimates.

Concerning this clonotype: What it recognizes is unknown.

The authors ran a second PCR of 7 to 11 cycles using a sample-barcoded 5' primer and a J-beta primer mix. TCRdb fed the 5' RACE reads into MiXCR, producing one record per CDR3 protein. The sample includes 600,000 to 800,000 distinct CDR3 sequences, 52% of them seen just once. CDR3 length: 15 residues. CDR1 is MNHNY and CDR2 is SVGAGI in the germline V gene (reference sequence). Trimming took 0 bases from V and 5 from J; bases not matched to a gene: 7. The clonotype originates from a woman older than 75 in good health. The sequenced sample was blood. The chain recombines TRBV6-6 with TRBJ2-7, with TRBD1 matching over 7 bases. CDR3 in DNA: TGTGCCAGCAGTTACTCCCGGGACAGCCGTCACGAGCAGTACTTC. It specifies CASSYSRDSRHEQYF.